The source of this T cell receptor beta chain is a study of blood T cells in healthy people across ages. Using a J-beta primer mix together with a sample-barcoded 5' primer, a second PCR was run for roughly 6 to 11 cycles. TCRdb re-derived calls from the 5' RACE reads in MiXCR, one entry per CDR3 protein. The data hold around 800,000 distinct CDR3 sequences, with approximately 65% observed a single time. The source of this sequence is a man aged 25-45 years in good health. Material for sequencing was blood.

CDR3 loop: CASSQDWRGTQYF. The CDR3 DNA follows: TGTGCCAGCAGCCAAGATTGGCGGGGGACCCAGTACTTC. The chain uses TRBV14 and TRBJ2-7, with D tentatively TRBD2 (6 bases). The J call is doubtful: the DNA matches TRBJ2-5 better. CDR3 length: 13 residues. Germline CDR1 reads SGHDN; CDR2 reads FVKESK.